This entry lists 20 T cell receptor beta chains sequenced from one sample in a study of blood T cell repertoires in COVID-19. Repertoires were generated with immunoSEQ multiplex PCR, while TCRdb's copy carries only in-frame clones and drops some. The table includes 40,000 to 55,000 clones, approximately 77% detected once. Sequencing was carried out using peripheral blood. The receptor set was obtained from a woman in her seventies with acute or convalescent COVID-19.

This clone was observed a handful of times. The chain carries TRBV19 and TRBJ1-1; D remains ambiguous. This CDR3 has 13 residues. The V and J ends lost 2 bases and 4 bases respectively, with 8 bases between them. Germline loops: CDR1 LNHDA, CDR2 SQIVND (reference sequence). The CDR3 protein is CASSILGVTEAFF. The CDR3 region has the DNA TGTGCCAGTAGTATACTAGGCGTCACTGAAGCTTTCTTT.

V and J are TRBV30 and TRBJ2-7; 13 bases fit TRBD2. Germline V gene data show CDR1 as GTSNPN and CDR2 as SVGIG (reference sequence). With 8 bases clipped from V and 6 bases from J, the junction kept 10 bases outside the gene matches. The CDR3 is made up of 14 amino acids. Here the CDR3 DNA reads TGTGCCATTAAAGGACTAGCGGGAGTCTCCGAGCAGTACTTC. Amino acid sequence: CAIKGLAGVSEQYF.

V is TRBV19 and J is TRBJ2-1, with D tentatively TRBD1 (6 bases). The CDR3 has 13 residues. Trimming removed 7 bases at V and 8 bases at J, with 15 bases between. Germline V CDR1 and CDR2: LNHDA, SQIVND (reference sequence). The CDR3 loop is CASKRTGLDEQFF. As DNA, the CDR3 is TGTGCCAGTAAACGAACAGGGTTGGATGAGCAGTTCTTC.

The chain has TRBV12-3 or TRBV12-4 and TRBJ2-5; possibly TRBD2 for D (5 bases). Trimming removed 6 bases at V and 7 bases at J, with 15 bases between. The CDR3 totals 13 residues. Here the CDR3 DNA reads TGTGCCAGCAGCGTCACTAGGAGCCCGACCCAGTACTTC. Translation: CASSVTRSPTQYF.

There are a few counts of this clone. The rearrangement joins TRBV19 to TRBJ2-7; unclear D gene. The V and J ends lost 7 bases and 6 bases respectively, with 10 bases between them. The V gene's germline CDR1 is LNHDA and CDR2 SQIVND (reference sequence). The CDR3 extends over 11 amino acids. Written as DNA, the CDR3 is TGTGCCAGTAAGACAAAAGGCGAGCAGTACTTC. Amino acids: CASKTKGEQYF.

Comments on this clone: One junction end does not reproduce the germline sequence, and a read error may be involved. The chain couples TRBV12-5 to TRBJ1-1; D not resolved. The CDR3 totals 14 residues. Germline CDR1 LGHNT, CDR2 FRNRAP. Here the CDR3 reads CAGGSSYMNTEAFF. The CDR3 nucleotides are TGTGCTGGTGGTTCAAGTTACATGAACACTGAAGCTTTCTTT.

V and J are TRBV5-6 and TRBJ2-6; 11 positions agree with TRBD2. The V gene's germline CDR1 is SGHDT and CDR2 YYEEEE. The CDR3 sequence is 17 residues long. Trimming at V came to 6 bases and at J to 0 bases, leaving 5 bases not matched to a gene. The CDR3 nucleotides read TGTGCCAGCACCAGGACTAGCGGGTTCTCTGGGGCCAACGTCCTGACTTTC. Translation gives CASTRTSGFSGANVLTF.

The genes are TRBV24-1 and TRBJ2-1, with TRBD2 identical over 11 bases. Losses at the gene ends were 2 bases for V and 1 base for J; bases not matched to a gene: 3. The CDR3 is 17 residues long. The V gene's germline CDR1 is KGHDR and CDR2 SFDVKD. CDR3 coding DNA: TGTGCCACCAGTGATTGGGGACTAGCGGATTCCTACAATGAGCAGTTCTTC. Translation gives CATSDWGLADSYNEQFF.

The V call is TRBV2, the J call TRBJ1-6; D might be TRBD1 (5 bases). V lost 6 bases and J lost 10, with 13 bases in between. Per germline, CDR1 SNHLY and CDR2 FYNNEI. This CDR3 has 13 amino acids. CDR3 protein: CASSYTGDSPLHF. CDR3 DNA: TGTGCCAGCAGCTACACGGGGGACTCACCCCTCCACTTT.

The chain employs TRBV27 and TRBJ1-1; D is perhaps TRBD1 (5 bases). V lost 4 bases and J lost 0, with 9 bases in between. Germline V CDR1 and CDR2: MNHEY, SMNVEV (reference sequence). The CDR3 spans 14 residues. CDR3 residues: CASSYRLMNTEAFF. In nucleotides, the CDR3 is TGTGCCAGCAGTTACAGGCTCATGAACACTGAAGCTTTCTTT.

The count of this clone is one. The rearrangement joins TRBV15 to TRBJ1-4; a weak D match, TRBD1 (5 bases). V was trimmed by 1 base and J by 5 bases, leaving 11 bases between them. Germline-derived CDR1 and CDR2 are LNHNV and YYDKDF (reference sequence). The CDR3 covers 15 residues. CDR3 DNA: TGTGCCACCAGCAGAGTGGGGAGGGACAATGAAAAACTGTTTTTT. It is translated as CATSRVGRDNEKLFF.

The chain recombines TRBV4-3 with TRBJ2-7; D unclear. The CDR3 length is 15 residues. Germline V lookup: CDR1 LGHNA, CDR2 YSLEER. The V and J ends lost 1 base and 5 bases respectively, with 15 bases between them. CDR3 coding DNA: TGCGCCAGCAGCCAAGGAGTGATCCATCGTGACGAGCAGTACTTC. It yields the protein CASSQGVIHRDEQYF.

The gene calls are TRBV6-5 and TRBJ1-3; 8 nucleotides line up with TRBD1. With V trimmed by 6 bases and J by 2 bases, 0 bases remained unmatched. Germline loops: CDR1 MNHEY, CDR2 SVGAGI. This CDR3 spans 13 amino acids. The CDR3 DNA is TGTGCCAGCAGACAGGGGGCTGGAAACACCATATATTTT. This translates into CASRQGAGNTIYF.

The rearrangement joins TRBV15 to TRBJ2-7; 8 nucleotides agree with TRBD2. From germline, CDR1 is LNHNV and CDR2 YYDKDF (reference sequence). This CDR3 is built from 16 residues. Unmatched junction bases numbered 10, after V lost 0 bases and J lost 6 bases. The CDR3 spells CATSRDYQRERAEQYF. The CDR3 DNA is TGTGCCACCAGCAGAGATTACCAGCGGGAGCGGGCCGAGCAGTACTTC.

The chain is built from TRBV4-2 and TRBJ2-2; TRBD2 aligns across 12 bases. V lost 3 bases to trimming and J lost 7 bases; unmatched junction nucleotides: 9. The germline CDR1 and CDR2 sequences are LGHNA and YNFKEQ. This CDR3 has 17 amino acids. For the CDR3, the DNA is TGTGCCAGCAGCCAGACGACTAGCGGGAGTTTAGGCGGGGAGCTGTTTTTT. The encoded protein is CASSQTTSGSLGGELFF.

The sample holds a few counts of this clone. This CDR3 is CASSASSGGTNEKLFF. In DNA form, the CDR3 reads TGTGCCAGCAGCGCCTCCTCGGGAGGGACTAATGAAAAACTGTTTTTT. The chain joins TRBV9 to TRBJ1-4, with D uncertain. Germline CDR1 reads SGDLS; CDR2 reads YYNGEE. This CDR3 spans 16 amino acids. Trimming took off 3 bases at V and 2 bases at J, with 14 bases between the two ends.

CDR3 bases: TGTGCCAGCTCGAAGATCACAGCTCATTTCCAGAACACTGAAGCTTTCTTT. The encoded protein is CASSKITAHFQNTEAFF. The chain is built from TRBV18 and TRBJ1-1; no firm D call. The CDR3 is 17 amino acids. CDR1 and CDR2 from the germline V gene are KGHSH and LQKENI. Trimming took 6 bases from V and 1 from J, leaving 21 bases between them.

The chain recombines TRBV15 with TRBJ2-5, with 8 bases identical to TRBD2. Germline loops: CDR1 LNHNV, CDR2 YYDKDF (reference sequence). Trimming removed 5 bases from V and 2 bases from J; junction bases left unmatched: 10. The CDR3 spans 16 residues. The CDR3 DNA follows: TGTGCCACCAGCCCAGTCAGCGGGAGAGGACAAGAGACCCAGTACTTC. Encoded protein: CATSPVSGRGQETQYF. The variable domain in full, completed from reference TRBV15 and TRBJ2-5, reads DAMVIQNPRYQVTQFGKPVTLSCSQTLNHNVMYWYQQKSSQAPKLLFHYYDKDFNNEADTPDNFQSRRPNTSFCFLDIRSPGLGDTAMYLCATSPVSGRGQETQYFGPGTRLLVL.

The chain has TRBV12-3 or TRBV12-4 and TRBJ1-1; D gene ambiguous. The CDR3 loop spans 12 amino acids. The V end lost 2 bases, the J end lost 6 bases, and 7 bases lay between the germline ends. The CDR3 sequence is CASSLSSPEAFF. The DNA of the CDR3 is TGTGCCAGCAGTTTATCTTCCCCTGAAGCTTTCTTT.

V and J are TRBV6-2 or TRBV6-3 and TRBJ2-3, with 8 bases identical to TRBD2. Per germline, CDR1 MNHEY and CDR2 SVGEGT. Losses at the gene ends were 6 bases for V and 0 bases for J; bases not matched to a gene: 20. The CDR3 length is 20 residues. In DNA, the CDR3 is TGTGCCAGCAGCGTTACTTACGAGGTAGCGGGACCTTCTAGCACAGATACGCAGTATTTT. Its translation is CASSVTYEVAGPSSTDTQYF.